This TCR beta chain was recorded in a study of cytomegalovirus exposure and HLA in healthy donors. Study conclusions and caveats: The only immune exposure information that was available was CMV serostatus. A later examination showed that TCR association rates differed by HLA locus, with DRB1 most and HLA-C fewest. Data from an earlier analysis indicated that most TCR beta V segments were productive either about 90% or about 30% of the time.

Donors likely had unrecorded immune exposures despite being nominally healthy when sampled. For this clone: What it binds is not known.

Trimming at V came to 4 bases and at J to 1 base, leaving 12 bases not matched to a gene. Per the germline V gene, CDR1 is SGHTS and CDR2 is YDEGEE. CDR3 length: 17 amino acids. Primers: 60 Vbeta forward and 13 Jbeta reverse. Sequencing used immunoSEQ multiplex PCR; TCRdb keeps in-frame clones, though not all of them. The sample yields approximately 160,000 clones, around three quarters seen once. The sequenced sample was PBMCs. The sequence came from a middle-aged woman in good health and CMV-seronegative. The chain recombines TRBV5-8 with TRBJ2-3; 7 bases map to TRBD2. Here the CDR3 DNA reads TGTGCCAGCAGCCTGGGGACTACCCGAGCTGGCACAGATACGCAGTATTTT. This translates into CASSLGTTRAGTDTQYF.